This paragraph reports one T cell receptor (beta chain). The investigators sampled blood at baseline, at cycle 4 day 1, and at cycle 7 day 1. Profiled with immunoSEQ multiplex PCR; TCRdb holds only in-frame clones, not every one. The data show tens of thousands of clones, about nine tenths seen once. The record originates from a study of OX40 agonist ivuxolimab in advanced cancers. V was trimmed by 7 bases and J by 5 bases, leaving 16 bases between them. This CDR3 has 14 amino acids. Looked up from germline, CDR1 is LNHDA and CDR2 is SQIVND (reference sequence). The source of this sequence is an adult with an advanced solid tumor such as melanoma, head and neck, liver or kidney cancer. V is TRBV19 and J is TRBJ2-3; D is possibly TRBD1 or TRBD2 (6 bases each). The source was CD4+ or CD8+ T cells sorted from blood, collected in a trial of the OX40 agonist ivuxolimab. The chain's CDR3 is CASIPGAGGDTQYF. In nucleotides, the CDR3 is TGTGCCAGTATTCCGGGGGCAGGCGGAGATACGCAGTATTTT.